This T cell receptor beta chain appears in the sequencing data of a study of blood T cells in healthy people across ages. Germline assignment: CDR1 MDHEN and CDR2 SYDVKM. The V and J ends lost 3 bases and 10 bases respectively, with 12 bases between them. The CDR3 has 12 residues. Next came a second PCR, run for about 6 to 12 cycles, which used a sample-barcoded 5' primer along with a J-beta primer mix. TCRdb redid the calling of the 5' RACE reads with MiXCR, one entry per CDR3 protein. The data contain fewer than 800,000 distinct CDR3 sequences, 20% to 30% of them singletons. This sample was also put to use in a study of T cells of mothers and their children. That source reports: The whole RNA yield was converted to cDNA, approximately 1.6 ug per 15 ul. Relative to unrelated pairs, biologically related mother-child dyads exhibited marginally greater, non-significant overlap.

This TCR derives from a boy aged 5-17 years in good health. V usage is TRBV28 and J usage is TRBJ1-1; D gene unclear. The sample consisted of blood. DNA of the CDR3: TGTGCCAGCAGTTTTCAAGGGTTGTTAGCTTTCTTT. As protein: CASSFQGLLAFF.